A selection of T cell receptor beta chains follows, all from one sample in a study of siplizumab effects on memory and regulatory T cells. Sequencing used immunoSEQ multiplex PCR; TCRdb keeps in-frame clones, though not all of them. The sample records about 110,000 clones, 80% to 95% being singletons. Sequences were obtained from CD4+ T cells sorted from blood. These receptors were obtained from a human donor in good health. CDR3s include the opening cysteine and the closing phenylalanine or tryptophan. Fields, in order: CDR3 protein, CDR3 DNA, J gene, V gene, CDR3 length, clone size, D gene. D genes are given only for firm matches. Rows may omit the clone size; those that give it use once, few, many or a size class.

CASQRKNEKLFF TGTGCCAGCCAACGGAAGAATGAAAAACTGTTTTTT TRBJ1-4 TRBV6-1 12 few -
CASSEFGTARGNTEAFF TGTGCCAGCAGTGAATTCGGGACAGCCCGTGGGAACACTGAAGCTTTCTTT TRBJ1-1 TRBV2 17 - TRBD1
CASSRGGQGNTGELFF TGTGCCAGCAGCCGAGGGGGGCAGGGGAACACCGGGGAGCTGTTTTTT TRBJ2-2 TRBV5-4 16 - -
CACRDRGTDTQYF TGTGCCTGCCGGGACAGGGGCACAGATACGCAGTATTTT TRBJ2-3 TRBV30 13 - TRBD1
CASSGFSPDKNYGYTF TGTGCCAGCAGTGGTTTTTCTCCGGACAAGAACTATGGCTACACCTTC TRBJ1-2 TRBV2 16 once -
CASSPNPGQGGSYEQYF TGTGCCAGCTCACCCAATCCGGGACAGGGCGGATCCTACGAGCAGTACTTC TRBJ2-7 TRBV18 17 - TRBD1
CASSYSRGYYGYTF TGTGCCAGCAGTTACAGCCGGGGTTACTATGGCTACACCTTC TRBJ1-2 TRBV6-6 14 - -
CASSPPPSQGEAFF TGTGCCAGCTCACCACCACCGTCCCAGGGTGAAGCTTTCTTT TRBJ1-1 TRBV18 14 - -
CASSHYGTQYQETQYF TGTGCCAGCAGCCACTACGGGACGCAGTACCAAGAGACCCAGTACTTC TRBJ2-5 TRBV5-6 16 - -
CSASVGSGYTF TGCAGTGCTTCCGTTGGGAGCGGCTACACCTTC TRBJ1-2 TRBV20-1 11 once -
CASSVSRTSDTDTQYF TGTGCCAGCAGCGTTTCCCGGACTAGCGACACAGATACGCAGTATTTT TRBJ2-3 TRBV9 16 - TRBD2
CASSRPTGVSGNTIYF TGTGCCAGCTCGCGTCCTACAGGGGTCTCTGGAAACACCATATATTTT TRBJ1-3 TRBV18 16 - TRBD1
CASSSGVGSYEQYF TGTGCCAGCAGCTCGGGAGTTGGATCCTACGAGCAGTACTTC TRBJ2-7 TRBV11-3 14 - -
CASSKLGDPNYGYTF TGTGCCAGCAGCAAATTAGGGGATCCTAACTATGGCTACACCTTC TRBJ1-2 TRBV21-1 15 - -
CASSRTTGVNYGYTF TGTGCCAGTAGTAGGACTACAGGCGTTAACTATGGCTACACCTTC TRBJ1-2 TRBV19 15 - -
CASSLLAGLDEQFF TGCGCCAGCAGCCTACTAGCGGGACTAGATGAGCAGTTCTTC TRBJ2-1 TRBV5-1 14 - TRBD2
CASRGTGQETQYF TGTGCCAGTAGAGGGACAGGACAAGAGACCCAGTACTTC TRBJ2-5 TRBV6-5 13 - TRBD1
CAISENVRAGELFF TGTGCCATCAGTGAGAATGTCAGAGCCGGGGAGCTGTTTTTT TRBJ2-2 TRBV10-3 14 - -
CASSFAGGDPYEQYF TGTGCCAGCAGCTTTGCAGGCGGGGACCCCTACGAGCAGTACTTC TRBJ2-7 TRBV7-2 15 - -
CASSYPGSRGEAFF TGTGCCAGCAGTTACCCGGGGTCGCGAGGGGAAGCTTTCTTT TRBJ1-1 TRBV6-5 14 - -
CASSKEDYEQYF TGCGCCAGCAGCAAGGAGGACTACGAGCAGTACTTC TRBJ2-7 TRBV5-1 12 - -
CASSSRTGANTEAFF TGTGCCAGCAGCTCCCGGACGGGGGCGAACACTGAAGCTTTCTTT TRBJ1-1 TRBV7-6 15 - -
CASSQVASQGPSGYTF TGTGCCAGCAGCCAAGTGGCATCCCAGGGCCCGAGTGGCTACACCTTC TRBJ1-2 TRBV4-2 16 few -
CASSTEGQAVETQYF TGTGCCAGTAGTACCGAGGGACAGGCAGTGGAGACCCAGTACTTC TRBJ2-5 TRBV19 15 - TRBD1
CASSQSSGTDTQYF TGCGCCAGCAGCCAATCTAGCGGCACAGATACGCAGTATTTT TRBJ2-3 TRBV4-1 14 once -
CASSLVASEYNEQFF TGCGCCAGCAGCTTGGTGGCTAGCGAATACAATGAGCAGTTCTTC TRBJ2-1 TRBV5-1 15 once -
CASSLGGTENYEQYF TGCGCCAGCAGCTTGGGGGGGACAGAAAACTACGAGCAGTACTTC TRBJ2-7 TRBV5-1 15 - TRBD1
CASSIGPDQPQHF TGTGCCAGTAGTATAGGGCCGGATCAGCCCCAGCATTTT TRBJ1-5 TRBV19 13 - -
CASSSRAGTGVLSGNTIYF TGTGCCAGCAGCTCACGCGCCGGGACAGGGGTCCTCTCTGGAAACACCATATATTTT TRBJ1-3 TRBV7-2 19 few TRBD1
CASRGQVGNTGELFF TGTGCCAGCCGAGGACAGGTCGGGAACACCGGGGAGCTGTTTTTT TRBJ2-2 TRBV2 15 - TRBD1